This T cell receptor beta chain is from a study of blood T cell repertoires in COVID-19. Participants' reported clinical history set cohort assignment. The CDR3 loop spans 12 amino acids. The germline V gene encodes CDR1 SNHLY and CDR2 FYNNEI. Trimming took 4 bases from V and 7 from J, leaving 8 bases between them. Assay used: immunoSEQ multiplex PCR; TCRdb lists only in-frame clones, some missing. The sample lists around 230,000 clones, around 87% occurring once. This TCR was recovered from a woman aged 35 to 49 with acute COVID-19. V and J are TRBV2 and TRBJ2-1, with D uncertain. The specimen sequenced was PBMCs or T cells enriched from blood (not recorded which). CDR3 sequence reads: CASSGAGNEQFF. CDR3 nucleotide sequence: TGTGCCAGCAGTGGGGCCGGTAATGAGCAGTTCTTC.